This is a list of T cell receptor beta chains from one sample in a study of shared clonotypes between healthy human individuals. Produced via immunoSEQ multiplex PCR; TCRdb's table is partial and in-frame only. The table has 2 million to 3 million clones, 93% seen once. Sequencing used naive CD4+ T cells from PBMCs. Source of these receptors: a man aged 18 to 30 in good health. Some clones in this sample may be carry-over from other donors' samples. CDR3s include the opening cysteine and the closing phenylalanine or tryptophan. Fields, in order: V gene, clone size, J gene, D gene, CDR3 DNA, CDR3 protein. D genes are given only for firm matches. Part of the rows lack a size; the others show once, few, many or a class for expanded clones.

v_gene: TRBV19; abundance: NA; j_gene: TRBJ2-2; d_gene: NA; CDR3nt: TGTGCCAGTAGTACCCGGACTATTAACACCGGGGAGCTGTTTTTT; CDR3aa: CASSTRTINTGELFF
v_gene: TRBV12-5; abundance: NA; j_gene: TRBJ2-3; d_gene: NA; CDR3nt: TGTGCTAGTGGTTGGGGGGGCCCCCGCATGGATACGCAGTATTTT; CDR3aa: CASGWGGPRMDTQYF
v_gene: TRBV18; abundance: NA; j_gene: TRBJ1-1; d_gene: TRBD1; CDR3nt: TGTGCCAGCTCGCGACAGGGGCCGGGGAGGGGAACTGAAGCTTTCTTT; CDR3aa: CASSRQGPGRGTEAFF
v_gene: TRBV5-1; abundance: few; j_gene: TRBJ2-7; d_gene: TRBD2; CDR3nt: TGCGCCAGCAGCCCGGGCGGGGCGGGAGGGCCTGTTGAGCAGTACTTC; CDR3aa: CASSPGGAGGPVEQYF
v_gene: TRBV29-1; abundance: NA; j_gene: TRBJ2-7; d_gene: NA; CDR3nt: TGCAGCGTTTCCAGCAATACCTACGAGCAGTACTTC; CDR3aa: CSVSSNTYEQYF
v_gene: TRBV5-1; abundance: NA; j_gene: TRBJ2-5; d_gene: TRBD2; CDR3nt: TGCGCCAGCAGTCCCAGGGAATGGGGGACTAGCGGGAGAAGGCTTTGGGAGACCCAGTACTTC; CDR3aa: CASSPREWGTSGRRLWETQYF
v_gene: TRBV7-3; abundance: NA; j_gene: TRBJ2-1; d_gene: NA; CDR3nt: TGTGCCAGCAGCTTATTGACGGGAGTTGGGTTAAATGAGCAGTTCTTC; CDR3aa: CASSLLTGVGLNEQFF
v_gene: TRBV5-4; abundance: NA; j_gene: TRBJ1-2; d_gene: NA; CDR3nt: TGTGCCAGCAGCCTGCCAGCTCGTGGGCAGGGCCTCTATGGCTACACCTTC; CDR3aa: CASSLPARGQGLYGYTF
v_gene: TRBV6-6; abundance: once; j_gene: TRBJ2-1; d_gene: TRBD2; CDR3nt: TGTGCCAGCAGTTACCCGACTAGCGGGGGGGGTTGGTTCTTC; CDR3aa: CASSYPTSGGGWFF
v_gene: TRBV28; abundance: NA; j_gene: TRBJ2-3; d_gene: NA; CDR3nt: TGTGCCAGCAGGGTCGGGGGAGGTAGCACAGATACGCAGTATTTT; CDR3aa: CASRVGGGSTDTQYF
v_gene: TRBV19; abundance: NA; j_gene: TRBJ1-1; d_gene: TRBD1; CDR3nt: TGTGCCAGTATTGGGACAGGGAGGAAAAACACTGAAGCTTTCTTT; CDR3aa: CASIGTGRKNTEAFF
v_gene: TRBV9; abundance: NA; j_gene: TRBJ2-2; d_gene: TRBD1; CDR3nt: TGTGCCAGCAGCACCCGGGACAGACCCGGGGAGCTGTTTTTT; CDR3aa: CASSTRDRPGELFF
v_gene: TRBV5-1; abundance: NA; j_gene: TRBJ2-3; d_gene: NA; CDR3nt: TGCGCCAGCAGCTTGGGGGCAGGTACAGATACGCAGTATTTT; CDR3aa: CASSLGAGTDTQYF
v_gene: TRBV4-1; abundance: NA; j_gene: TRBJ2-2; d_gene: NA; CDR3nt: TGCGCCAGCAGCCAAGACGGGGAGAACACCGGGGAGCTGTTTTTT; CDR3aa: CASSQDGENTGELFF
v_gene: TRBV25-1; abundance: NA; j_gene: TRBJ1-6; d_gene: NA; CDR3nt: TGTGCCAGCACCTTGGGGGGGGCGCGTCGGTCACCCCTCCACTTT; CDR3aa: CASTLGGARRSPLHF
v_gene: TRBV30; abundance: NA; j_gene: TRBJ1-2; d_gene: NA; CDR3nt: TGTGCCTGGACGGGGGATGTTGTGAGCTATGGCTACACCTTC; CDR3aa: CAWTGDVVSYGYTF
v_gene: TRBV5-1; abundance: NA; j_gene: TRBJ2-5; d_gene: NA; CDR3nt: TGCGCCAGCAGCCTAGGTCCTCAAGAGACCCAGTACTTC; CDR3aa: CASSLGPQETQYF
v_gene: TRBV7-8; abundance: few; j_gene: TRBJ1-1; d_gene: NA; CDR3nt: TGTGCCAGCACTCGGGATAACACTGAAGCTTTCTTT; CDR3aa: CASTRDNTEAFF
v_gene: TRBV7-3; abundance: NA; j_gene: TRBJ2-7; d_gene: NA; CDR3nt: TGTGCCGATGGGGGCCAAGTGGAGCAGTACTTC; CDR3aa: CADGGQVEQYF
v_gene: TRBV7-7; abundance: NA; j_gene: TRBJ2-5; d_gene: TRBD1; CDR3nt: TGTGCCAGCAGTCCGGGACAGAATTTCGGGGTGGTGACCCAGTACTTC; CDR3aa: CASSPGQNFGVVTQYF
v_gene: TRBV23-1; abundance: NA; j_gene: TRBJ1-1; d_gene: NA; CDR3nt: TGCGCCAGCAGCGGGCAGGAGGGCGGCACTGAAGCTTTCTTT; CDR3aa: CASSGQEGGTEAFF
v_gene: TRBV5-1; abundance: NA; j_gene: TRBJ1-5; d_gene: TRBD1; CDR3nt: TGCGCCAGCAGCACCGGGACAGGGATTCAGCCCCAGCATTTT; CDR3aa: CASSTGTGIQPQHF
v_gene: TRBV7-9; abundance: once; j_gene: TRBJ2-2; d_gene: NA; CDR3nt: TGTGCCAGCAGCCGGAGTCAGACAGGAGGCGCCGGGGAGCTGTTTTTT; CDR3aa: CASSRSQTGGAGELFF
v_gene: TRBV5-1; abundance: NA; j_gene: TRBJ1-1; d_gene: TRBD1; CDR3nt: TGCGCCAGCAGCTTGATCACAGGGGGCGGAACTGAAGCTTTCTTT; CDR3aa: CASSLITGGGTEAFF
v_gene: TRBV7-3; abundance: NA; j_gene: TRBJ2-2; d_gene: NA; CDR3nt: TGTGCCAGCAGCTCTCAGGGTACCGGGGAGCTGTTTTTT; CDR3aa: CASSSQGTGELFF
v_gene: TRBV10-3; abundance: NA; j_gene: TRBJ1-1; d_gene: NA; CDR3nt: TGTGCCATCAGTGACCAAAGGGGGTGGGCTTTCTTT; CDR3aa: CAISDQRGWAFF
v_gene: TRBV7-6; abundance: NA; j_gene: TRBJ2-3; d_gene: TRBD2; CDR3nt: TGTGCCAGCAGCTTAGGAGGTGGGCTAGCGGGAGGTCCAGATACGCAGTATTTT; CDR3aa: CASSLGGGLAGGPDTQYF
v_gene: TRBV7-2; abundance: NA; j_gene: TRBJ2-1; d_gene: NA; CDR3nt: TGTGCCAGCAGCTTAGCCCCTACGGCGGGGTTTCAGGATGAGCAGTTCTTC; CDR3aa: CASSLAPTAGFQDEQFF
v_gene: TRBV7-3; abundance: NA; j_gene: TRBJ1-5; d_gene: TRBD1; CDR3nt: TGTGCCAGCAGCTCCGGGACAGGGGGTCCTAGCAATCAGCCCCAGCATTTT; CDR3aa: CASSSGTGGPSNQPQHF
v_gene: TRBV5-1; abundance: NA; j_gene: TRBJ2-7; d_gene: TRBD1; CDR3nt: TGCGCCAGCAGCTTGGCCCCAGGGGGTGAGTACGAGCAGTACTTC; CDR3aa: CASSLAPGGEYEQYF
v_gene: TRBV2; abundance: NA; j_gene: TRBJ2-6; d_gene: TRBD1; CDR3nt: TGTGCCAGCAGTGGACAGGGTCTTATCTCTGGGGCCAACGTCCTGACTTTC; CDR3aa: CASSGQGLISGANVLTF
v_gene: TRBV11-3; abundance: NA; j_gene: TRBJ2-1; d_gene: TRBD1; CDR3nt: TGTGCCAGCAGCTTAGGGCAGGGGGCCAGCTCCTACAATGAGCAGTTCTTC; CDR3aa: CASSLGQGASSYNEQFF
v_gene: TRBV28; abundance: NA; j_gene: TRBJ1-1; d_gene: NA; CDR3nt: TGTGCCAGCAGTTTTGAGGCCGGTCGTGAAGCTTTCTTT; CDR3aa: CASSFEAGREAFF
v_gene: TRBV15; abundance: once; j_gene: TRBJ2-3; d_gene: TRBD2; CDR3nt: TGTGCCACCAGCCTGAGGACTAGCGGGAGCACAGATACGCAGTATTTT; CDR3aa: CATSLRTSGSTDTQYF
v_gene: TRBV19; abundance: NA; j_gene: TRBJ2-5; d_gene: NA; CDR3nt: TGTGCCACCAAGCCTCGGCGTACCCAAGAGACCCAGTACTTC; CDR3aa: CATKPRRTQETQYF
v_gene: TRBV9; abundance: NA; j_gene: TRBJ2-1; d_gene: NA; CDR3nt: TGTGCCAGCAGCGGAAGGGCCTTCCTCTCCTACAATGAGCAGTTCTTC; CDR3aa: CASSGRAFLSYNEQFF
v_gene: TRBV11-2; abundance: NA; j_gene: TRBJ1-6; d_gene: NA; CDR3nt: TGTGCCAGCAGGTCGGCCGGGAAATTGTCTTCACCCCTCCACTTT; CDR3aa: CASRSAGKLSSPLHF
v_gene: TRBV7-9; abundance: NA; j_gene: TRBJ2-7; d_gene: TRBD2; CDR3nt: TGTGCCAGCAGCTTAGTAGCGGGGCCCTTCCCCGAGCAGTACTTC; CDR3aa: CASSLVAGPFPEQYF
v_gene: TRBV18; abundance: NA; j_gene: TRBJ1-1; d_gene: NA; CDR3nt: TGTGCCAGCTCCCTCCTAGGAGGGGAGAACACTGAAGCTTTCTTT; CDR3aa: CASSLLGGENTEAFF
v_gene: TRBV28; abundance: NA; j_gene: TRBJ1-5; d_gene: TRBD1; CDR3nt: TGTGCCAGCAGTTTATTAAGACAGGGGTTTCAGCCCCAGCATTTT; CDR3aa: CASSLLRQGFQPQHF